The entry below gives a single T cell receptor beta chain sequence along with its context. The antigen it binds to is not known. CDR1 SEHNR and CDR2 FQNEAQ are derived from the germline V gene (reference sequence). The CDR3 sequence holds 13 residues, the cysteine and phenylalanine included. DNA was not recorded. This record belongs to a study of T cell clusters in autoimmune cytopenias (dated by TCRdb to between 2017 and 2020). A note on the overall study: A mean age of approximately 51 years and a median age of about 60 years were recorded for the healthy donor controls, of whom 22 of 43 were female. A median TRB sequencing depth of approximately 50,000 reads per sample was reached, and a median of roughly 2,500 distinct TRB clonotypes per sample was obtained. Alongside healthy, CLL and autoimmune hepatitis controls, autoimmune cytopenia patients had their peripheral blood TRB and IGH repertoires sequenced at active disease and again during treatment follow-up. The goal of the study was to find out whether patients with autoimmune cytopenia have a disease-specific immune repertoire signature that could be used as a blood-based biomarker. For primary cytopenia, about 23 age-matched healthy donors were used as controls, and for secondary cytopenia, around 15 age-matched CLL patients were used as controls. Autoimmune hepatitis repertoires were compared against about two dozen age- and sex-matched healthy donors.

Per sample, approximately 250 ng of peripheral blood genomic DNA, 35,000 to 40,000 genome equivalents, was used for TRB amplification. TRB rearrangements were amplified by multiplex PCR using a touch-down protocol with TRB-A and TRB-B primer pools mixed in one tube. Illumina adapters and sample indices were added to the amplicons through two consecutive PCR reactions using Phusion HS II polymerase. The amplicons were gel-purified using the NucleoSpin Gel and PCR Clean-up kit, after which quantification was performed by Qubit and quality was checked on an Agilent 2100 Bioanalyzer. Sequencing of the libraries was done on an Illumina MiSeq with paired-end, single-indexed, 600-cycle runs. The authors processed their data as follows. Alignment and assembly of TRB reads were performed with MiXCR version 2.1.12 and the default MiXCR reference library. A clone was defined by each unique CDR3 nucleotide sequence, and the analysis included only productive sequences with two or more reads. Repertoire diversity was assessed with alpha-parameterized diversity profiles (alpha 0 to 5), including the Shannon (alpha 1) and Simpson (alpha 2) indices, which were computed with an R script. Combinatorial TRB VJ usage was computed with the tcR package and compared between cohorts by principal component analysis with ade4. TCRbeta CDR3s were clustered with GLIPH on cohort pairs matched by age and read depth, and cluster frequencies were compared by Wilcoxon test. Reads reprocessed by TCRdb are summarized as one entry per CDR3 protein sequence, and DNA is absent. The V and J calls come from TCRdb's annotation, not from the publication. The sample's own table lists 10,000 to 11,000 distinct CDR3 sequences. Approximately 4.8% of the sample rests with the top ten.

Overall study outcomes, separate from this receptor: In the comparison of secondary cytopenia with CLL, the cluster-lack signature was not observed, apparently because the dominant lymphoma-associated repertoire masked the signature. GLIPH suggested that primary autoimmune cytopenia patients lacked physiological T cell clusters: 51 clusters were exclusive to healthy donors versus approximately 17 exclusive to patients. The T cell clusters were defined in silico only, and their functional role remained to be validated experimentally. Healthy donors had almost three times as many exclusive TRB clusters as active autoimmune hepatitis patients, a finding consistent with an autoimmunity-wide signature. TRB repertoire shifts, with less even repertoires in secondary cytopenia and CLL, mostly reflected lymphoma bias rather than autoimmunity.

These same records also appear under a second study, on T cell repertoires in aging, cancer and after chemotherapy. The second study also describes: The donors fell into six age groups ranging from 30 or younger to 70 or older, and each group had at least three individuals. Control TCR repertoires from healthy donors were recorded across several months to years, and re-sampling revealed clear clonal overlap. The complete dataset included roughly 8.8 million TCR reads. Untreated patients with hematological or solid cancers showed significantly lower blood TCR diversity and higher clonality than age-matched healthy donors. In healthy donors, the drop in TCR diversity with age came mainly from a loss of richness, whereas in cancer patients a loss of evenness also played a part. An increase in median generation probability over the chemotherapy interval was observed in both cancer cohorts, suggesting that the repertoire was reconstituted through rebound thymic output. According to the authors, the repertoire data do not permit conclusions about immunological memory after chemotherapy. The study profiled peripheral blood TCR beta repertoires from healthy donors and cancer patients to examine immunoaging and T cell reconstitution after chemotherapy. A cohort of roughly 220 cancer patients (around 93 with hematological and approximately 120 with solid cancers) was assembled, and approximately 97 healthy donors were included as a reference group. Processing of the TRB sequences was carried out with MiXCR versions 2.12 and 3.0.5. The repertoire metrics were Shannon diversity, evenness, clonality (defined as one minus evenness), and alpha-parameterized diversity profiles covering alpha 0 to 5. The IGoR algorithm was used to calculate generation probabilities for clones in the paired samples taken before and after chemotherapy.

The sequenced material came from peripheral blood. The source is a human donor in good health. The chain employs TRBV7-9 and TRBJ2-7; TCRdb's assignment of TRBD1 cannot be checked, as there is no DNA. The CDR3 has the sequence CASSSTGTWEQYF.